This T cell receptor beta chain appears in the sequencing data of a study of identical twins. The study, taken as a whole, reports: Those out-of-frame alpha sequences shared by twins showed an excess of low generation probability. These conclusions were based on statistical analysis (cross-sectional, not following the same donors). The abundant beta clonotypes from cord blood had fewer insertions, and memory repertoires had none of this.

Carrying unique molecular identifiers, the cDNA also gained a universal primer site through template switching. MiXCR, applied by TCRdb to the 5' RACE reads, yields one record per CDR3 protein. The sample has under 900,000 distinct CDR3 sequences; about 20% are singletons. A word on this clonotype: Its target is not known.

This CDR3 comprises 18 residues. V was pared by 2 bases and J by 5 bases, with 12 bases of the junction left unmatched. Germline V gene data show CDR1 as MNHNS and CDR2 as SASEGT. This sample was shared with a second study, whose subject was T cells expressing NK-cell markers.

V and J are TRBV6-1 and TRBJ2-3; 11 nucleotides line up with TRBD2. The sequencing input was PBMCs. This receptor was obtained from a woman aged 18-29 years in good health. CDR3 coding DNA: TGTGCCAGCAGTGAAAGCCCGACTAGGGGACTAGCGGTAGATACGCAGTATTTT. Translated: CASSESPTRGLAVDTQYF.